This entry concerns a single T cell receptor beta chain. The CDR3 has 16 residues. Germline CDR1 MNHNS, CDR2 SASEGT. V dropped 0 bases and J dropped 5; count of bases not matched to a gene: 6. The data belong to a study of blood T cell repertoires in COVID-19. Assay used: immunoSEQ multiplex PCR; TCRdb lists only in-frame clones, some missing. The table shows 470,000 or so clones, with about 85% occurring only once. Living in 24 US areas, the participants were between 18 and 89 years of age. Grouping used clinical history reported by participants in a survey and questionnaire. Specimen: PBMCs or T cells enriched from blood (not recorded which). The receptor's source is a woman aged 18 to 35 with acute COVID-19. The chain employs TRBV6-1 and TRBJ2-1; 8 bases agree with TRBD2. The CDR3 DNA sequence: TGTGCCAGCAGTGAAGCGATCGGGACTAGGAACAATGAGCAGTTCTTC. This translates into CASSEAIGTRNNEQFF.